The clone carrying this T cell receptor beta chain has only a few counts. Its antigen is not known. V lost 4 bases and J lost 0; bases outside the gene matches: 13. CDR3 length: 18 amino acids. Germline CDR1 is SGHRS and CDR2 is YFSETQ. The entry originates in a study of response to subunit inactivated influenza vaccine. General study results and limits: Authors suggested that a seasonal influenza vaccination recruits few new T cells each time.

From the RT-PCR reads, TCRdb called clonotypes with MiXCR, one entry per CDR3 protein. The sample lists around 790,000 distinct CDR3 sequences; 21% were seen once. J is TRBJ2-3 and V is TRBV5-1; TRBD2 matches at 8 bases. The sequence came from a man aged 45 to 65 who received an inactivated influenza vaccine. The sample consisted of PBMCs from blood, taken 4 to 6 days after vaccination. CDR3 residues: CASSVLAVLTTSTDTQYF. The CDR3, as DNA: TGCGCCAGCAGCGTACTAGCGGTCCTTACTACTAGCACAGATACGCAGTATTTT.